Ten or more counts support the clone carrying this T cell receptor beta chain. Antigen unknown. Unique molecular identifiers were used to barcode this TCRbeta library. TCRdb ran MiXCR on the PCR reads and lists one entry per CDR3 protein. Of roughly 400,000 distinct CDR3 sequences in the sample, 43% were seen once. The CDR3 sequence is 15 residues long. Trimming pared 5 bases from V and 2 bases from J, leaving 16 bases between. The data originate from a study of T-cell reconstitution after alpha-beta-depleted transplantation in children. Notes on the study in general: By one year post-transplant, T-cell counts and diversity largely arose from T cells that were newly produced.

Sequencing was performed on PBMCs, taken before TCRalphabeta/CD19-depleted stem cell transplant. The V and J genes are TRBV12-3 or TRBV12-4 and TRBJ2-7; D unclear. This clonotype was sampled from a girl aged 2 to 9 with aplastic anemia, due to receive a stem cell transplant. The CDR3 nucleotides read TGTGCCAGCAGTACCGCAGGATCTCAAACCTACGAGCAGTACTTC. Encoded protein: CASSTAGSQTYEQYF.